The sequence of this T cell receptor (beta chain) was determined in a study of OX40 agonist ivuxolimab in advanced cancers. Regarding the complete study: Ivuxolimab was an agonistic, fully human IgG2 monoclonal antibody directed against OX40 (CD134), a costimulatory receptor. Intravenous ivuxolimab was administered to patients every 2 weeks at six dose levels: 0.01, 0.1, 0.3, 1.5, 3 and 10 mg/kg. Of the 50 or so patients in dose escalation, some 20 had hepatocellular carcinoma, some 15 had melanoma, 9 had renal cell carcinoma and 9 had head and neck cancer. In the dose-escalation cohort, roughly 82% of patients were male, and the mean age was 60 years with a range of roughly 20 to 85. Patients were allowed to have had prior anti-PD-1, anti-PD-L1 or anti-CTLA-4 therapy, and around two fifths of the dose-escalation patients had been treated with checkpoint inhibitors. Partial responses occurred in three dose-escalation patients, of whom one had hepatocellular carcinoma and two had cutaneous melanoma. The point of sequencing TCRbeta in the periphery was to test whether ivuxolimab changed TCR sequence diversity and drove clonal T-cell expansion. The monotherapy dose-escalation portion (N ≈ 50 patients) of the phase I ivuxolimab trial is reported in the paper.

Results the study describes overall, beyond this receptor: The antigen specificity of the clonally expanded peripheral T cells was not determined. Clonal expansion of both CD4+ and CD8+ blood T cells was observed from baseline to week 6 at doses 0.1 to 3.0 mg/kg. Partial responders in the 0.1-3.0 mg/kg groups had among the lowest normalized peripheral clonal expansion, especially among CD8+ T cells. Low levels of normalized T-cell clonal expansion were also seen in some patients who did not respond. After ivuxolimab, CD8+ T cells had more expanded clones than CD4+ T cells on average.

Genomic DNA was isolated from the sorted cells so that the TCRbeta CDR3 region could be sequenced. The immunoSEQ Assay was used for sequencing of TCRbeta CDR3 regions. The source is immuneACCESS, and TCRdb retained only in-frame sequences with V and J called. Part of the clones is not carried over; for the studies checked, unresolved V genes explain less than half of this, and the remainder is unexplained. For this sample the table gives tens of thousands of clones, of which approximately 80% were detected only once. 30% to 35% of the sample goes to the ten largest clones. This clone has more than one count but fewer than ten. The antigen it recognizes is unknown. No base quality information exists; no much larger clone differs at one position. The trial excluded patients who had a history of autoimmune disease or who were on systemic immunosuppression. Peripheral blood for TCR sequencing was drawn from every dose cohort at baseline, at cycle 4 day 1 and at cycle 7 day 1. Samples came from an open-label, multicenter, first-in-human phase I dose-escalation trial of ivuxolimab. Adults with locally advanced or metastatic head and neck squamous cell, hepatocellular, melanoma or renal cell carcinoma were enrolled in the trial. Before TCR sequencing, CD4+ T cells and CD8+ T cells were sorted from peripheral blood as separate populations.

The sample here was CD4+ or CD8+ T cells sorted from blood, taken in a trial of the OX40 agonist ivuxolimab. The sequence derives from an adult with an advanced solid tumor such as melanoma, head and neck, liver or kidney cancer.

CDR3 protein: CAWNSQGDRPQHF. The DNA sequence is TGTGCCTGGAATAGTCAGGGCGATCGGCCCCAGCATTTT. The chain couples TRBV30 to TRBJ1-5; the best D guess is TRBD1, with 5 bases matching. V and J are truncated by 4 bases and 9 bases respectively, leaving an intervening sequence of 16 bases. The germline V gene (reference sequence) yields GTSNPN for CDR1 and SVGIG for CDR2. The CDR3 measures 13 amino acids from cysteine to phenylalanine. CDR3 DNA is the only sequence kept; it has 39 bases, read in frame from the first base.